One sample yielded the 20 T cell receptor beta chains listed below, sequenced in a study of blood T cells in healthy people across ages. PCR was performed a second time for 7 to 11 cycles using a sample-barcoded 5' primer and a J-beta primer mix. TCRdb called the 5' RACE reads again in MiXCR, with one record for every CDR3 protein. The table has 650,000 to 800,000 distinct CDR3 sequences, around 52% seen once. The sequencing sample was made of blood. The origin of the receptors is a woman aged 80 or older in good health.

The chain is built from TRBV10-3 and TRBJ2-6; 9 nucleotides line up with TRBD1. V shed 0 bases and J 0 bases; nucleotides not matched to a gene: 12. CDR3 length: 21 residues. Germline V gene sequence: CDR1 ENHRY, CDR2 SYGVKD. In nucleotides, the CDR3 is TGTGCCATCAGTGAGTCGACAACAGGACAGGGGCCCACCTCTGGGGCCAACGTCCTGACTTTC. It is translated as CAISESTTGQGPTSGANVLTF.

This clonotype was picked up a small number of times. This chain links TRBV20-1 with TRBJ2-3; no reliable D call. The CDR3 consists of 14 residues. Germline V gene data show CDR1 as DFQATT and CDR2 as SNEGSKA (reference sequence). V was cut by 3 bases and J by 2 bases, with 12 bases left in between. The chain's CDR3 is CSARSAVATDTQYF. The CDR3 bases are TGCAGTGCTAGGTCGGCAGTCGCCACAGATACGCAGTATTTT.

The genes are TRBV7-3 and TRBJ2-1; 11 bases fit TRBD1. The CDR3 has 15 amino acids. J lost 9 bases, V lost 0 bases, and 4 bases had no gene match. Germline lookup yields CDR1 SGHTA and CDR2 FQGTGA. The CDR3 coding sequence is TGTGCCAGCAGCTTAACCGGGACAGGGGGTTGTGAGCAGTTCTTC. As protein: CASSLTGTGGCEQFF.

This clonotype was seen at least ten times. The chain couples TRBV4-2 to TRBJ2-3; perhaps TRBD2 as D (5 bases). CDR3 length equals 15 residues. The germline V and J ends were trimmed by 2 bases and 2 bases, with 11 bases remaining between them. CDR1 is LGHNA and CDR2 is YNFKEQ in the germline V gene. CDR3 protein: CASSQYREITDTQYF. The CDR3 DNA sequence: TGTGCCAGCAGCCAATATAGGGAGATCACAGATACGCAGTATTTT.

This clonotype occurred many times. For the CDR3, the DNA is TGCGCCAGCAGCACCCAGCGGGGGGGAGACAATGAGCAGTTCTTC. Protein: CASSTQRGGDNEQFF. The chain has TRBV5-1 and TRBJ2-1, with 10 bases aligning to TRBD2. From germline, CDR1 is SGHRS and CDR2 YFSETQ. V lost 4 bases and J lost 5; bases outside the gene matches: 6. The CDR3 is 15 amino acids.

This chain connects TRBV18 to TRBJ2-1; 8 nucleotides agree with TRBD2. Losses at the gene ends were 2 bases for V and 8 bases for J; bases not matched to a gene: 5. The CDR3 spans 14 residues. Germline V CDR1 and CDR2: KGHSH, LQKENI. In DNA form, the CDR3 reads TGTGCCAGCTCACCAAGCGGGAGCCTCGATGAGCAGTTCTTC. Amino acid sequence: CASSPSGSLDEQFF.

This clonotype was seen a few times. The rearrangement uses TRBV7-3 and TRBJ2-2, with 8 nucleotides matching TRBD2. The germline CDR1 and CDR2 sequences are SGHTA and FQGTGA. This CDR3 has 17 residues. V dropped 5 bases and J dropped 4; count of bases not matched to a gene: 12. CDR3: CASSRTSGGDATGELFF. CDR3 nucleotides: TGTGCCAGCAGCCGAACTAGCGGAGGTGATGCCACCGGGGAGCTGTTTTTT.

J is TRBJ1-1 and V is TRBV12-3 or TRBV12-4, with D possibly matching TRBD1 (5 bases). V lost 6 bases to trimming and J lost 6 bases, with 14 bases between them. This CDR3 is 13 amino acids long. CDR3: CASSLGGVPEAFF. The CDR3 DNA reads as TGTGCCAGCAGCCTTGGGGGGGTCCCTGAAGCTTTCTTT.

This clonotype was observed once. V is TRBV24-1 and J is TRBJ2-4; D is perhaps TRBD1 (5 bases). The J call may not be correct, given that the DNA end is closer to TRBJ2-5. The germline gives CDR1 KGHDR, CDR2 SFDVKD. The CDR3 loop spans 14 amino acids. In DNA, the CDR3 is TGTGCCACCAGTGATTCGACAGCCCAAGAGACCCAGTACTTC. Translating it yields CATSDSTAQETQYF.

This chain connects TRBV6-6 to TRBJ2-1; 12 nucleotides agree with TRBD2. This CDR3 has 16 amino acids. Per germline, CDR1 MNHNY and CDR2 SVGAGI (reference sequence). V shed 2 bases, J shed 7 bases, and the junction held 6 bases outside the gene matches. CDR3 bases: TGTGCCAGCAGTTACAGTACTAGCGGGGGGAGTAATGAGCAGTTCTTC. Its protein is CASSYSTSGGSNEQFF.

This chain joins TRBV29-1 and TRBJ2-2; 8 nucleotides align to TRBD2. This CDR3 has 16 amino acids. V shed 7 bases, J shed 1 base, and the junction held 11 bases outside the gene matches. Germline V gene sequence: CDR1 SQVTM, CDR2 ANQGSEA. The CDR3 loop is CSARRRSGGNTGELFF. The CDR3, as DNA: TGCAGCGCCCGGCGAAGGAGCGGGGGGAACACCGGGGAGCTGTTTTTT.

The V and J genes are TRBV28 and TRBJ2-7, with a weak D call TRBD2 (5 bases). TRBJ2-5 matches the DNA end more closely, so the J call is doubtful. The CDR3 runs 13 residues. Germline loops: CDR1 MDHEN, CDR2 SYDVKM. CDR3 sequence: CASSLPGMETQYF. CDR3 DNA: TGTGCCAGCAGTTTACCGGGAATGGAGACCCAGTACTTC.

The gene calls are TRBV12-3 or TRBV12-4 and TRBJ2-3; D possibly corresponds to TRBD2 (6 bases). V shed 6 bases and J shed 0 bases, with 13 bases lying between them. CDR3 length: 15 residues. CDR3 in DNA: TGTGCCAGCAGCACTAGCAGTTTTAGCACAGATACGCAGTATTTT. Translated: CASSTSSFSTDTQYF.

To note about this clonotype: Given a much more abundant clone one base away, this may be a read error. The J gene is TRBJ1-1, the V gene TRBV2; D not resolved. Germline CDR1 and CDR2: SNHLY and FYNNEI. This CDR3 region has 13 residues. Deletions cut 10 bases from V and 2 bases from J, with 14 bases between. The CDR3 loop is CANKQLGNTEAFF. The CDR3 DNA follows: TGTGCCAACAAACAGCTGGGCAACACTGAAGCTTTCTTT.

This clonotype was recorded once. Possible read error: a much larger clone is one base away. The chain employs TRBV7-2 and TRBJ2-2; 12 bases are shared with TRBD2. The CDR3 contains 16 residues. Germline assignment: CDR1 SGHTA and CDR2 FQGNSA. V was clipped by 1 base and J by 10 bases; unmatched bases: 7. CDR3 amino acids: CASSLGLAGGSVELFF. The CDR3 DNA is TGTGCCAGCAGCTTAGGCCTAGCGGGGGGGTCCGTGGAGCTGTTTTTT. Based on the CDR3 plus reference TRBV7-2 and TRBJ2-2, the full variable domain is GAGVSQSPSNKVTEKGKDVELRCDPISGHTALYWYRQSLGQGLEFLIYFQGNSAPDKSGLPSDRFSAERTGGSVSTLTIQRTQQEDSAVYLCASSLGLAGGSVELFFGEGSRLTVL.

The gene calls are TRBV27 and TRBJ1-2; D may be TRBD1 (5 bases). The germline CDR1 and CDR2 sequences are MNHEY and SMNVEV (reference sequence). Trimming removed 5 bases at V and 8 bases at J, with 15 bases between. This CDR3 is built from 13 residues. The CDR3 DNA follows: TGTGCCAGCAGTCCCGGTCCCCAGGGAGGCTACACCTTC. This translates into CASSPGPQGGYTF.

This clonotype has ten or more counts. V is TRBV5-1 and J is TRBJ2-3, with 9 bases lining up with TRBD1. This CDR3 region has 15 residues. V gave up 3 bases and J gave up 4 bases; unmatched junction bases: 6. The germline gives CDR1 SGHRS, CDR2 YFSETQ. The CDR3 loop reads CASSYRDREADTQYF. The CDR3 nucleotides are TGCGCCAGCAGCTACCGGGACAGGGAGGCAGATACGCAGTATTTT.

Only one count was recorded for this clonotype. Its ends do not fully match the called genes, so a read error is possible. The rearrangement uses TRBV20-1 and TRBJ1-2, with D maybe TRBD1 (5 bases). The CDR3 extends over 14 amino acids. The germline gives CDR1 DFQATT, CDR2 SNEGSKA (reference sequence). The CDR3 is CSAPLAGVNCGYTF. In DNA form, the CDR3 reads TGCAGTGCCCCTTTGGCGGGGGTCAACTGTGGCTACACCTTC.

On this clonotype: A much more abundant neighbour one base away suggests this may be a read error. The gene calls are TRBV5-1 and TRBJ2-3; perhaps D is TRBD1 or TRBD2 (5 bases each). The CDR3 extends over 16 amino acids. The germline CDR1 and CDR2 sequences are SGHRS and YFSETQ. Trimming removed 3 bases from V and 3 bases from J, with 17 bases in between. CDR3 sequence reads: CASSYGTAMGTDTQYF. DNA of the CDR3: TGCGCCAGCAGCTACGGGACCGCGATGGGAACAGATACGCAGTATTTT.

The V and J genes are TRBV11-2 and TRBJ2-7; TRBD1 agrees at 10 bases. The V gene end was trimmed by 7 bases and the J gene end by 6 bases; junction bases not matched to a gene: 15. Looked up from germline, CDR1 is SGHAT and CDR2 is FQNNGV. The CDR3 has 16 amino acids. The CDR3 protein is CASTFGHRDRGAEQYF. The CDR3 nucleotides read TGTGCCAGCACCTTTGGACACCGGGACAGGGGCGCCGAGCAGTACTTC.